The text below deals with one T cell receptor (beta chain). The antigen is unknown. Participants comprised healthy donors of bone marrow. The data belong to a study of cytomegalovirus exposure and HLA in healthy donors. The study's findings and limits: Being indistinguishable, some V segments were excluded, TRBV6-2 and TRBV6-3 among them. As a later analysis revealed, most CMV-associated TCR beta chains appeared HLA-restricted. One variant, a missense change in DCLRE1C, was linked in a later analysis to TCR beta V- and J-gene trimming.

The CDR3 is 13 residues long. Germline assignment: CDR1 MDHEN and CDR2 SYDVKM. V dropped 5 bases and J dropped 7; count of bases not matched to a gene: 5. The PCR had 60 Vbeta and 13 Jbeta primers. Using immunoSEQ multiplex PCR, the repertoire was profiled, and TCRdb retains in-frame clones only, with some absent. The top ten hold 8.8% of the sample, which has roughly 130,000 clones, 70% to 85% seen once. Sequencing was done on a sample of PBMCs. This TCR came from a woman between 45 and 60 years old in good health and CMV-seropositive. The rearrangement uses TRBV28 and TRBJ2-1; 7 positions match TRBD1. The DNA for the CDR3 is TGTGCCAGCAGTCAAATCAGGGGGAATGAGCAGTTCTTC. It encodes CASSQIRGNEQFF.